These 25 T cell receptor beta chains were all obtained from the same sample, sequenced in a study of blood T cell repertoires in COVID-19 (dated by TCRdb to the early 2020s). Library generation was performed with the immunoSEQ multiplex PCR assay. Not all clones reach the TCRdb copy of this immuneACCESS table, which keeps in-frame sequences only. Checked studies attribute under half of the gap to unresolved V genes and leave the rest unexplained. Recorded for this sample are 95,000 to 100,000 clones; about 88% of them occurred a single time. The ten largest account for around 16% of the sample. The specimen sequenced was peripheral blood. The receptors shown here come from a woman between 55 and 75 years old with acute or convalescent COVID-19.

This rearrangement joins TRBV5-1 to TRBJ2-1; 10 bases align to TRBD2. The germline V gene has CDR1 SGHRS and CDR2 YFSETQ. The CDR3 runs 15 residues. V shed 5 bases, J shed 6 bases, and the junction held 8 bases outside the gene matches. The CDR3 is CASRSIAGGGNEQFF. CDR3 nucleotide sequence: TGCGCCAGCAGATCCATAGCGGGGGGCGGCAATGAGCAGTTCTTC. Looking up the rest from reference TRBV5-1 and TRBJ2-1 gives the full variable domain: KAGVTQTPRYLIKTRGQQVTLSCSPISGHRSVSWYQQTPGQGLQFLFEYFSETQRNKGNFPGRFSGRQFSNSRSEMNVSTLELGDSALYLCASRSIAGGGNEQFFGPGTRLTVL.

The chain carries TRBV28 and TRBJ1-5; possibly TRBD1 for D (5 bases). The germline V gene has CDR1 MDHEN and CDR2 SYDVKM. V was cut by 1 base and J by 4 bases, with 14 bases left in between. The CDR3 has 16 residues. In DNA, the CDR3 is TGTGCCAGCAGTTTATTTCGGGGGGGAGGAAATCAGCCCCAGCATTTT. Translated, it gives CASSLFRGGGNQPQHF.

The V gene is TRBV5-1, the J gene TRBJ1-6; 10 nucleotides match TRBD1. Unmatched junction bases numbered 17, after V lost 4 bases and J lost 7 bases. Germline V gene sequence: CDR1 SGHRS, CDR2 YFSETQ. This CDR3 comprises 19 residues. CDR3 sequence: CASSPEGTGAHLGNSPLHF. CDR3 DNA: TGCGCCAGCAGCCCGGAGGGGACAGGGGCCCACTTGGGGAATTCACCCCTCCACTTT.

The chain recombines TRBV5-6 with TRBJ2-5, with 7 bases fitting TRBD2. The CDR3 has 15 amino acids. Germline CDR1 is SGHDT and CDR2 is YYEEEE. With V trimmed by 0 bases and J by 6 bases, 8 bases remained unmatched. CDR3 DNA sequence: TGTGCCAGCAGCTTGGTCAGCGGGGCGGGTAAGACCCAGTACTTC. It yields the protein CASSLVSGAGKTQYF.

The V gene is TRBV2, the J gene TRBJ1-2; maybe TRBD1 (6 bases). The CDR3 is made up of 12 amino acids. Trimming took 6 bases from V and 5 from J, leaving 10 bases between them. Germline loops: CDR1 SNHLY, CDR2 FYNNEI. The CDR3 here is CASRGHMYGYTF. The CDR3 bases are TGTGCCAGCAGGGGACATATGTATGGCTACACCTTC.

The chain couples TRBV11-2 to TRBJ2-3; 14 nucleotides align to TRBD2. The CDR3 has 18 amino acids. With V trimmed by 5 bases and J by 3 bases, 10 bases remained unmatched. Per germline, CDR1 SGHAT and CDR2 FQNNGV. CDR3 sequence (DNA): TGTGCCAGCAGCCGCACCGGGACTAGCGGGGGAGGGACAGATACGCAGTATTTT. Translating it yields CASSRTGTSGGGTDTQYF.

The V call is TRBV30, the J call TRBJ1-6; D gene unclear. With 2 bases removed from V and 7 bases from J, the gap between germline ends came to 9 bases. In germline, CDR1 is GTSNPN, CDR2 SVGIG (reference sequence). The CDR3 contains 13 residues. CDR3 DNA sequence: TGTGCCTGGAGTTCGCAGGTGAATTCACCCCTCCACTTT. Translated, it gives CAWSSQVNSPLHF.

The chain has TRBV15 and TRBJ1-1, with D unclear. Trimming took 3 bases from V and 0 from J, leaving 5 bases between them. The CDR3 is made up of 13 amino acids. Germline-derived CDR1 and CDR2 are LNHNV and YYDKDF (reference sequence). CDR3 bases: TGTGCCACCAGCAGTCAGGTGAACACTGAAGCTTTCTTT. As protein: CATSSQVNTEAFF.

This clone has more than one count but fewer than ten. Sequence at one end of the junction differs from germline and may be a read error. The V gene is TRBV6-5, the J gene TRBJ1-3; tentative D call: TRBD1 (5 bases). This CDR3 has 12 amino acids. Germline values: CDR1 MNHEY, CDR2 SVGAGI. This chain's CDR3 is CASSYSSREWNF. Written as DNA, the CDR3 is TGTGCCAGCAGTTACTCGAGCAGGGAATGGAATTTT.

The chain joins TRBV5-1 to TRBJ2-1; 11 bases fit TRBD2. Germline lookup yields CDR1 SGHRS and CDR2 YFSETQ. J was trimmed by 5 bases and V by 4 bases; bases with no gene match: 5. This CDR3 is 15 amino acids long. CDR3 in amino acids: CASSAGTSGHNEQFF. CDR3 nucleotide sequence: TGCGCCAGCAGCGCCGGGACTAGCGGACACAATGAGCAGTTCTTC.

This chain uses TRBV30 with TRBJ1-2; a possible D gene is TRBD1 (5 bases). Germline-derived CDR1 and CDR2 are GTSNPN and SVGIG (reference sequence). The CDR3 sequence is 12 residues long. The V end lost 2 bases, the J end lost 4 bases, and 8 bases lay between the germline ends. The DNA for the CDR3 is TGTGCCTGGAGTTCGACAGCCTATGGCTACACCTTC. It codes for CAWSSTAYGYTF.

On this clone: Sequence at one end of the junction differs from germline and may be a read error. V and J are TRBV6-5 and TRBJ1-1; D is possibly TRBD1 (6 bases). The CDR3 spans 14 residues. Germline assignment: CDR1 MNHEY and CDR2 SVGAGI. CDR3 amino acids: CASSNSQGNTEAFF. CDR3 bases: TGTGCCAGCAGTAACTCACAGGGGAACACTGAAGCTTTCTTT.

The DNA for the CDR3 is TGTGCCACCAGCGCATGGCCCGGGACAGGGAACACAGATACGCAGTATTTT. It translates to CATSAWPGTGNTDTQYF. This sequence joins TRBV15 and TRBJ2-3, with TRBD1 matching over 9 bases. After removal of 5 bases from V and 2 bases from J, the junction contained 11 bases not matched to a gene. The CDR3 runs 17 residues. The germline V gene encodes CDR1 LNHNV and CDR2 YYDKDF (reference sequence).

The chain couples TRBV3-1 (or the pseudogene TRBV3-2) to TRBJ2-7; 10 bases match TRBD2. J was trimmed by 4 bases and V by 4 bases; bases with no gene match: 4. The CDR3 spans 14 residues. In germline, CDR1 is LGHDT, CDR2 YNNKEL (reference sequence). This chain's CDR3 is CASSRTSGIYEQYF. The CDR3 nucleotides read TGTGCCAGCAGCCGGACTAGCGGAATTTACGAGCAGTACTTC.

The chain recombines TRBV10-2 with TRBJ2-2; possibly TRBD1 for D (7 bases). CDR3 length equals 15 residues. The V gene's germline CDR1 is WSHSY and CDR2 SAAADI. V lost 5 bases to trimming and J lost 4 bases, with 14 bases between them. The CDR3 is CASSLQGRGTGELFF. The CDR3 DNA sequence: TGCGCCAGCAGTCTACAGGGGCGGGGCACCGGGGAGCTGTTTTTT.

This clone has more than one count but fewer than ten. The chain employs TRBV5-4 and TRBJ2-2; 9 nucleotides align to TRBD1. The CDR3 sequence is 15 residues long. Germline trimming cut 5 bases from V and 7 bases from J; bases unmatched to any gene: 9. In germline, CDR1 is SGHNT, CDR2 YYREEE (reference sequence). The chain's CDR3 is CASRKQGAQLGELFF. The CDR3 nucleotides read TGTGCCAGCAGAAAACAGGGGGCTCAACTCGGGGAGCTGTTTTTT.

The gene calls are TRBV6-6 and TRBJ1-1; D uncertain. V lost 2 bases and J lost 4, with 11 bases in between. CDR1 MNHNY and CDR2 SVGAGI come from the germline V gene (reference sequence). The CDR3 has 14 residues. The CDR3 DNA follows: TGTGCCAGCAGTTACCTGGGGAGGGCCACTGAAGCTTTCTTT. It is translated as CASSYLGRATEAFF.

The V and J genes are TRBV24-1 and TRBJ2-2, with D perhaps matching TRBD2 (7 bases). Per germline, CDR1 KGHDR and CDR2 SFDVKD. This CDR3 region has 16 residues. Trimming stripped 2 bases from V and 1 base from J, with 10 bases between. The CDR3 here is CATSDSGGRNTGELFF. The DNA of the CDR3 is TGTGCCACCAGTGATTCCGGGGGGCGGAACACCGGGGAGCTGTTTTTT.

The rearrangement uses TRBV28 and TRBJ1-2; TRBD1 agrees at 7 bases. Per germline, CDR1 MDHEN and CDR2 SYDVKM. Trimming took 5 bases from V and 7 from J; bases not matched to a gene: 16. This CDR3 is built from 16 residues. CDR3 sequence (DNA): TGTGCCAGCAGTGGAGGGGGACAGCCCCCTAGTTCTGGCTACACCTTC. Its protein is CASSGGGQPPSSGYTF.

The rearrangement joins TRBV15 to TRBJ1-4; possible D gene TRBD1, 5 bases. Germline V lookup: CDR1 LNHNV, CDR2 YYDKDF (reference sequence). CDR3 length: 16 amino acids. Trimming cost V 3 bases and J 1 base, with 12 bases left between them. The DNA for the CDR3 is TGTGCCACCAGCAGGGCGTCGGGGGGAACTAATGAAAAACTGTTTTTT. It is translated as CATSRASGGTNEKLFF.

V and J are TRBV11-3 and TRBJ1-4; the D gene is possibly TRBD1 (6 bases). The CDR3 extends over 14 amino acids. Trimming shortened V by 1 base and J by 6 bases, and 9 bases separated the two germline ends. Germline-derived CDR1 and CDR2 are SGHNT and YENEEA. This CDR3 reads CASSLVGAHEKLFF. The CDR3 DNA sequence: TGTGCCAGCAGCTTAGTGGGGGCACATGAAAAACTGTTTTTT.

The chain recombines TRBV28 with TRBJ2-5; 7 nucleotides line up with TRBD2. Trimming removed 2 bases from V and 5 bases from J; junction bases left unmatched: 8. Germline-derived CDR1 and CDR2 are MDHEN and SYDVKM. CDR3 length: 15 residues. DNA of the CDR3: TGTGCCAGCAGTTTAACTAGCGAGGGGTGGGAGACCCAGTACTTC. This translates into CASSLTSEGWETQYF.

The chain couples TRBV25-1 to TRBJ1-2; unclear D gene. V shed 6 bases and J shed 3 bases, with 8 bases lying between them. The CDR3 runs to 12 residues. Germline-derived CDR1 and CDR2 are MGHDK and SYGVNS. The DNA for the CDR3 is TGTGCCAGCAGGGGCTCCCACTATGGCTACACCTTC. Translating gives CASRGSHYGYTF.

In DNA, the CDR3 is TGTGCCAGCAGCCAGAGGGGGACACCGAAGCACTATGGCTACACCTTC. Amino acid sequence: CASSQRGTPKHYGYTF. This chain links TRBV3-1 (or the pseudogene TRBV3-2) with TRBJ1-2; weak D call: TRBD1 (6 bases). V lost 3 bases and J 3 bases, leaving 17 bases between the germline ends. Germline CDR1 reads LGHDT; CDR2 reads YNNKEL (reference sequence). This CDR3 spans 16 amino acids.

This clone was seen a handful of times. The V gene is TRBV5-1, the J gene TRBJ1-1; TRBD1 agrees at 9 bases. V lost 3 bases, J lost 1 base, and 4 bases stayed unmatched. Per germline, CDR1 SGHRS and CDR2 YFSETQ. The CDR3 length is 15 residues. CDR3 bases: TGCGCCAGCAGCTGGACAGGGGACGGGAACACTGAAGCTTTCTTT. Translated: CASSWTGDGNTEAFF.